A single sample gave rise to the 16 T cell receptor beta chains below, sequenced in a study of control samples from healthy donors and cancer patients. Clones were read by immunoSEQ multiplex PCR, and TCRdb kept only the in-frame ones, dropping some. The sample has 100,000 to 150,000 clones, roughly 90% seen once. Sequencing was performed on PBMCs. The origin of the receptors is a man over 45 with head and neck cancer.

With respect to this clone: Other DNA sequences from this sample encode an identical CDR3 as well. J is TRBJ2-1 and V is TRBV9, with unresolved D. CDR1 is SGDLS and CDR2 is YYNGEE in the germline V gene. V dropped 3 bases and J dropped 6 bases, with 1 base sitting between them. The length of the CDR3 is 10 residues. The DNA of the CDR3 is TGTGCCAGCAGCGGCAATGAGCAGTTCTTC. This gives the protein CASSGNEQFF.

The chain combines TRBV5-5 with TRBJ2-7; D unresolved. Germline assignment: CDR1 SGHKS and CDR2 YYEKEE (reference sequence). This CDR3 is built from 15 residues. With 0 bases removed from V and 2 bases from J, the gap between germline ends came to 12 bases. CDR3 protein: CASSLEWSDTYEQYF. The DNA for the CDR3 is TGTGCCAGCAGCTTGGAGTGGTCAGATACCTACGAGCAGTACTTC.

CDR3 loop: CASSGGVGSWQFF. In DNA form, the CDR3 reads TGTGCCAGCAGCGGGGGAGTAGGGAGTTGGCAGTTCTTC. This chain joins TRBV9 and TRBJ2-1; D might be TRBD2 (5 bases). This CDR3 contains 13 residues. Trimming removed 3 bases at V and 12 bases at J, with 16 bases between. Germline loops: CDR1 SGDLS, CDR2 YYNGEE.

The rearrangement joins TRBV10-1 to TRBJ2-1; D ambiguous. Per the germline V gene, CDR1 is WNHNN and CDR2 is SYGVQD (reference sequence). V was trimmed by 0 bases and J by 7 bases, leaving 4 bases between them. The CDR3 has 12 residues. DNA for the CDR3: TGCGCCAGCAGTGAGTCATGGAATGAGCAGTTCTTC. Amino acid sequence: CASSESWNEQFF.

This sequence joins TRBV28 and TRBJ1-5, with no clear D. CDR3 length: 14 residues. CDR1 is MDHEN, CDR2 SYDVKM, per germline. Trimming cost V 5 bases and J 7 bases, with 15 bases left between them. The DNA for the CDR3 is TGTGCCAGCAGTATCACCCCCGGAACCCAGCCCCAGCATTTT. This codes for CASSITPGTQPQHF.

This chain connects TRBV7-3 to TRBJ2-1; 10 bases match TRBD2. Germline-derived CDR1 and CDR2 are SGHTA and FQGTGA. The CDR3 extends over 15 amino acids. The V and J ends lost 3 bases and 3 bases, in that order; junction bases with no gene match: 2. In DNA, the CDR3 is TGTGCCAGCAGCTTCACTAGCGGGGACTACAATGAGCAGTTCTTC. Encoded protein: CASSFTSGDYNEQFF.

The gene calls are TRBV2 and TRBJ2-1, with D perhaps TRBD1 or TRBD2 (5 bases each). The CDR3 covers 14 residues. Germline V lookup: CDR1 SNHLY, CDR2 FYNNEI. Trimming cost V 5 bases and J 3 bases, with 11 bases left between them. The CDR3 region is CASSKGPNYNEQFF. DNA of the CDR3: TGTGCCAGCAGTAAGGGACCAAACTACAATGAGCAGTTCTTC.

The chain has TRBV10-3 and TRBJ2-7; maybe TRBD1 (6 bases). Germline lookup yields CDR1 ENHRY and CDR2 SYGVKD. V dropped 2 bases and J dropped 4 bases, with 6 bases sitting between them. The CDR3 has 12 residues. The CDR3 nucleotides read TGTGCCATCAGTGAGGGACAGTACGAGCAGTACTTC. Translated, it gives CAISEGQYEQYF.

This chain joins TRBV9 and TRBJ2-3; D is unresolved. Germline values: CDR1 SGDLS, CDR2 YYNGEE. V was shortened by 0 bases and J by 0 bases, with 5 bases between the two germline ends. This CDR3 region has 14 residues. CDR3 sequence reads: CASSVGVSTDTQYF. The CDR3 coding sequence is TGTGCCAGCAGCGTAGGGGTTAGCACAGATACGCAGTATTTT.

The CDR3 protein is CASRSQGGVEKLFF. CDR3 bases: TGTGCCAGCAGATCACAGGGGGGGGTTGAAAAACTGTTTTTT. This chain connects TRBV2 to TRBJ1-4, with 8 bases that match TRBD1. The CDR3 contains 14 residues. Germline values: CDR1 SNHLY, CDR2 FYNNEI. J lost 7 bases, V lost 6 bases, and 7 bases had no gene match.

Here the CDR3 DNA reads TGCAGCGTTGAAGAAGGGGGAGGGGAGCAGTACTTC. Amino acid sequence: CSVEEGGGEQYF. The V call is TRBV29-1, the J call TRBJ2-7; the D gene is possibly TRBD2 (7 bases). The ends were cut back, 0 bases at V and 7 bases at J, with 10 bases in the middle. Germline values: CDR1 SQVTM, CDR2 ANQGSEA. This CDR3 spans 12 amino acids.

V gene TRBV6-1 combines with J gene TRBJ1-4, with D possibly matching TRBD1 (5 bases). From germline, CDR1 is MNHNS and CDR2 SASEGT. V was clipped by 2 bases and J by 6 bases, with 10 bases between them. The CDR3 has 14 residues. CDR3 region: CASSERGWDEKLFF. The CDR3 nucleotides read TGTGCCAGCAGTGAACGGGGGTGGGATGAAAAACTGTTTTTT.

The chain recombines TRBV5-4 with TRBJ2-4; D is possibly TRBD1 (7 bases). CDR3 size: 16 residues. CDR1 is SGHNT, CDR2 YYREEE, per germline (reference sequence). V dropped 1 base and J dropped 3 bases, with 14 bases sitting between them. The CDR3 DNA reads TGTGCCAGCAGCTTGACAGGGGCCGGGGGCAAAAACATTCAGTACTTC. Its protein is CASSLTGAGGKNIQYF.

The chain combines TRBV2 with TRBJ1-2; 8 bases map to TRBD1. Germline trimming cut 2 bases from V and 2 bases from J; bases unmatched to any gene: 7. This CDR3 has 16 amino acids. Germline lookup yields CDR1 SNHLY and CDR2 FYNNEI. For the CDR3, the DNA is TGTGCCAGCAGTGAACGGACAGGGCCGGGCAACTATGGCTACACCTTC. It translates to CASSERTGPGNYGYTF.

The chain employs TRBV12-3 or TRBV12-4 and TRBJ1-3, with D unclear. The CDR3 extends over 12 amino acids. The V end lost 3 bases, the J end lost 2 bases, and 2 bases lay between the germline ends. The CDR3 DNA is TGTGCCAGCAGTTTTACTGGAAACACCATATATTTT. Its protein product is CASSFTGNTIYF.

The V and J genes are TRBV18 and TRBJ1-2, with D perhaps matching TRBD1 (6 bases). V was clipped by 3 bases and J by 0 bases, with 14 bases between them. The V gene's germline CDR1 is KGHSH and CDR2 LQKENI. This CDR3 is built from 16 residues. CDR3 sequence reads: CASSPQDGGANYGYTF. The CDR3 nucleotides are TGTGCCAGCTCACCCCAGGACGGGGGCGCTAACTATGGCTACACCTTC.